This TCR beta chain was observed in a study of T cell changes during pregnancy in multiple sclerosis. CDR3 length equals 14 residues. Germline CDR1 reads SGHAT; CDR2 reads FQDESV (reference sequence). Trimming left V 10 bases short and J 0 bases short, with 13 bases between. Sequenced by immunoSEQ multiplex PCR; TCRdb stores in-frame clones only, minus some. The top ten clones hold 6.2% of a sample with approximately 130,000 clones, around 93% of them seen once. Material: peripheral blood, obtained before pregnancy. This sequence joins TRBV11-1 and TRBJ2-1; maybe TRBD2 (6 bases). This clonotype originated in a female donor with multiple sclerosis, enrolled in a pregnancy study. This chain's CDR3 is CATKLGGSYNEQFF. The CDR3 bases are TGTGCCACCAAGCTGGGAGGCTCCTACAATGAGCAGTTCTTC.